Listed below are T cell receptor beta chains from one sample, sequenced in a study of blood T cell repertoires in COVID-19. Libraries were prepared by immunoSEQ multiplex PCR; TCRdb keeps only in-frame clonotypes and omits some of them. The sample carries under 250,000 clones, nearly 90% recorded once. The specimen was PBMCs or T cells enriched from blood (not recorded which). The receptors stem from a woman aged 25 to 39 with acute COVID-19. The CDR3 runs from the conserved cysteine through the conserved F or W.

length	V	J	CDR3
17	TRBV5-1	TRBJ2-5	CASSLGLAGGQQETQYF
14	TRBV2	TRBJ2-7	CASSETGGGYEQYF
15	TRBV7-3	TRBJ1-6	CASSLSGADNSPLHF
13	TRBV4-3	TRBJ2-3	CASSPSLAATQYF
14	TRBV30	TRBJ2-1	CAWVQKRSNNEQFF
14	TRBV13	TRBJ1-1	CASSLRQVNTEAFF
14	TRBV19	TRBJ1-1	CASSPHPGVTEAFF
15	TRBV6-5	TRBJ1-3	CASSHGVSSGNTIYF
15	TRBV28	TRBJ1-3	CASSADRVGMDTIYF
15	TRBV6-5	TRBJ2-7	CASSYSTDPPYEQYF
13	TRBV28	TRBJ2-3	CASSVAGSDTQYF
10	TRBV6-5	TRBJ1-2	CASGTGGITF
15	TRBV7-2	TRBJ1-1	CASSLAGGDRESAFF
12	TRBV30	TRBJ1-6	CAWSRQEAPLHF
16	TRBV5-1	TRBJ1-2	CASSPTGTGGAHGYTF
14	TRBV6-2/TRBV6-3	TRBJ1-5	CASSYPRAIQPQHF
14	TRBV7-8	TRBJ1-1	CASSPLKYLPEAFF
14	TRBV28	TRBJ1-5	CASYRAPGNQPQHF
15	TRBV10-3	TRBJ2-3	CAISALAGDTDTQYF
13	TRBV4-3	TRBJ1-1	CASSQQSNTEAFF
15	TRBV10-1	TRBJ2-2	CASSDPQGGTGELFF
15	TRBV6-5	TRBJ1-1	CASSYPWMAATEAFF
16	TRBV7-9	TRBJ1-2	CASSLVGTGGQYGYTF
11	TRBV2	TRBJ1-2	CASTGAYGYTF
15	TRBV5-5	TRBJ2-6	CASSQRGLGANVLTF
10	TRBV29-1	TRBJ1-1	CSVVQGKAFF
17	TRBV19	TRBJ1-1	CASSNRKDGAWNTEAFF
16	TRBV18	TRBJ1-1	CASSTLPGHTNTEAFF
15	TRBV7-6	TRBJ2-5	CASSLGLVQEETQYF
19	TRBV13	TRBJ2-3	CASSPGLTSGGRRTDTQYF
17	TRBV7-2	TRBJ2-3	CASSTTSGGARGDTQYF
16	TRBV30	TRBJ2-1	CAWSSLDRASYNEQFF
14	TRBV29-1	TRBJ1-1	CSAEVTGLVTEAFF
13	TRBV12-3/TRBV12-4	TRBJ2-5	CASSSGQQETQYF
15	TRBV7-3	TRBJ2-3	CASSVSGGSTDTQYF
13	TRBV5-6	TRBJ1-2	CASSSPRGYGYTF
16	TRBV5-3	TRBJ2-7	CARSLGPTGFAYEQYF
13	TRBV4-1	TRBJ2-7	CASSPGRTYEQYF
17	TRBV7-9	TRBJ1-2	CASSLVLGNTGNYGYTF
14	TRBV10-3	TRBJ2-7	CAISEMGQIGEQYF
14	TRBV28	TRBJ1-1	CASRRTGMNTEAFF
13	TRBV29-1	TRBJ2-2	CSVGQGANGELFF
15	TRBV6-5	TRBJ1-1	CASSKGQMMNTEAFF